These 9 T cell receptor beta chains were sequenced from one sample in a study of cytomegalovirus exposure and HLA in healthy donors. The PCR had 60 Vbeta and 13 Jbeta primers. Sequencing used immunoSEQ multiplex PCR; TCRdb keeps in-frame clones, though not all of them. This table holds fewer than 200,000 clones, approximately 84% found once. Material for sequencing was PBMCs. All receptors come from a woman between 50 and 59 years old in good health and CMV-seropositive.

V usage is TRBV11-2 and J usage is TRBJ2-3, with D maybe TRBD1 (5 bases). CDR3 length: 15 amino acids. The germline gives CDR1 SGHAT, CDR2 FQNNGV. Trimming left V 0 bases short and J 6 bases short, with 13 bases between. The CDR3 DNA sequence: TGTGCCAGCAGCTTAGATTGGCAGGGATCGGATACGCAGTATTTT. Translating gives CASSLDWQGSDTQYF.

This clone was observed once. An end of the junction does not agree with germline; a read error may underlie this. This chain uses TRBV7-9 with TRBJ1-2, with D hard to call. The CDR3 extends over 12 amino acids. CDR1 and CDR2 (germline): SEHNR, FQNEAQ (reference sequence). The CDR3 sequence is CSSSHSNYGYTF. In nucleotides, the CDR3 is TGTTCCAGCAGCCACTCAAACTATGGCTACACCTTC.

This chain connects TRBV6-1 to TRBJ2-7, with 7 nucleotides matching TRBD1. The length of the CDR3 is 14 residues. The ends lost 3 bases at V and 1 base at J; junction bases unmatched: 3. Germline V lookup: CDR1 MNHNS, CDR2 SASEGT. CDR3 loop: CASSEDRSSYEQYF. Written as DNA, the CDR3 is TGTGCCAGCAGTGAGGACAGGAGTTCCTACGAGCAGTACTTC.

CDR3 nucleotide sequence: TGTGCCAGTAAGCTTGGGGGCGCGATCTATGGCTACACCTTC. Residues: CASKLGGAIYGYTF. The chain employs TRBV19 and TRBJ1-2, with D possibly TRBD1 on 6 matching bases. CDR1 and CDR2 (germline): LNHDA, SQIVND (reference sequence). This CDR3 is 14 amino acids long. With 7 bases removed from V and 4 bases from J, the gap between germline ends came to 16 bases.

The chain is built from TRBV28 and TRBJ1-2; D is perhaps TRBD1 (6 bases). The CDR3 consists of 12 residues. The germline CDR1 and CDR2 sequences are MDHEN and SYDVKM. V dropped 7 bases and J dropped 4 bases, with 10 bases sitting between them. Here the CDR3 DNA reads TGTGCCAGCACGGGGGGGCTCTATGGCTACACCTTC. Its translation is CASTGGLYGYTF.

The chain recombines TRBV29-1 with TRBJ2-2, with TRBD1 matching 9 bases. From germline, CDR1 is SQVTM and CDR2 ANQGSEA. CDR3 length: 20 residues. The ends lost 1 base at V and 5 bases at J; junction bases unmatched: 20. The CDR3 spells CSVEAGTGSYWDLGTGELFF. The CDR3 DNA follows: TGCAGCGTTGAAGCCGGGACAGGGAGCTACTGGGACCTCGGAACCGGGGAGCTGTTTTTT.

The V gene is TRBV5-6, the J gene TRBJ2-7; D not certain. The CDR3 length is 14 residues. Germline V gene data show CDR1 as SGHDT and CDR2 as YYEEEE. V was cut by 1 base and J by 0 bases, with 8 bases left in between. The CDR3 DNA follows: TGTGCCAGCAGCTTGAGAGGTGTCTCCTACGAGCAGTACTTC. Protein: CASSLRGVSYEQYF.

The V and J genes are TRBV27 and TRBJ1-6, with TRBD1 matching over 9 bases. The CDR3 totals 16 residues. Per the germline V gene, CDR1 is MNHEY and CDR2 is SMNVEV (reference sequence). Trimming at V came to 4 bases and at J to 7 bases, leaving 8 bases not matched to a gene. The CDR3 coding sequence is TGTGCCAGCAGTTGGACACAGGGGGCGCGAAATTCACCCCTCCACTTT. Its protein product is CASSWTQGARNSPLHF.

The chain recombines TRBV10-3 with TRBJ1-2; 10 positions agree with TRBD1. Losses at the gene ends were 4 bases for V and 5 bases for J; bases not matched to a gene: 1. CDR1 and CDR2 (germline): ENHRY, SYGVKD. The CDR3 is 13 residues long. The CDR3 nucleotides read TGTGCCATCAGTGGACAGGGGGCATATGGCTACACCTTC. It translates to CAISGQGAYGYTF.